Following are 13 T cell receptor beta chains from one sample sequenced in a study of CD8 T cells in ankylosing spondylitis (dated by TCRdb to 2017 to 2019). Beyond this particular receptor, the publication reports: A TCR beta motif made up of several highly homologous amino acid variants appeared to be characteristic of blood from ankylosing spondylitis patients.

The method was 5' RACE. The sequencer was an Illumina HiSeq 2500. TCRdb trimmed the raw reads at Q25, called clones with MiXCR and kept productive beta chains. Records with the same CDR3 protein are collapsed into one entry carrying the most frequent genes and DNA. The sample profile shows over 200,000 distinct CDR3 sequences; about a sixth of them were found once. 40% to 50% of the sample is held by the ten biggest clonotypes. These TCRs' antigens remain unknown. The sequencing input was blood, either unsorted or a sorted T cell fraction (not recorded which). These TCRs come from a male donor with ankylosing spondylitis.

The chain couples TRBV4-1 to TRBJ2-7, with D possibly being TRBD1 (6 bases). There are 17 residues in the CDR3. Germline V lookup: CDR1 MGHRA, CDR2 YSYEKL. Trimming removed 3 bases at V and 2 bases at J, with 20 bases between. CDR3 in amino acids: CASSHATTGANPYEQYF. Here the CDR3 DNA reads TGCGCCAGCAGCCACGCTACGACAGGAGCTAACCCCTACGAGCAGTACTTC.

The V gene is TRBV15, the J gene TRBJ1-1; D is undetermined. In germline, CDR1 is LNHNV, CDR2 YYDKDF (reference sequence). This CDR3 has 13 amino acids. Trimming removed 8 bases from V and 1 base from J, with 11 bases in between. This CDR3 reads CATGRWENTEAFF. CDR3 sequence (DNA): TGTGCCACCGGTCGGTGGGAGAACACTGAAGCTTTCTTT.

This chain links TRBV6-2 or TRBV6-3 with TRBJ2-2, with TRBD1 as a possible D gene (6 bases). Germline-derived CDR1 and CDR2 are MNHEY and SVGEGT. Trimming removed 8 bases at V and 0 bases at J, with 19 bases between. This CDR3 contains 17 residues. The CDR3 nucleotides are TGTGCCAGCGGCCGGGACAAAACCTTCGCGAACACCGGGGAGCTGTTTTTT. This gives the protein CASGRDKTFANTGELFF.

This clonotype was found many times. The chain couples TRBV5-1 to TRBJ2-1, with 8 nucleotides matching TRBD2. Germline assignment: CDR1 SGHRS and CDR2 YFSETQ. Trimming at V came to 4 bases and at J to 1 base, leaving 4 bases not matched to a gene. The CDR3 spans 15 residues. CDR3 nucleotide sequence: TGCGCCAGCAGCGCCAGCGGGGGTTCCTACAATGAGCAGTTCTTC. Amino acid sequence: CASSASGGSYNEQFF. Full variable domain (rest looked up from reference TRBV5-1 and TRBJ2-1): KAGVTQTPRYLIKTRGQQVTLSCSPISGHRSVSWYQQTPGQGLQFLFEYFSETQRNKGNFPGRFSGRQFSNSRSEMNVSTLELGDSALYLCASSASGGSYNEQFFGPGTRLTVL.

This clonotype was found a few times. CDR3 residues: CASSQVGRGREDEQYF. In nucleotides, the CDR3 is TGCGCCAGCAGCCAAGTAGGCCGCGGGAGGGAGGACGAGCAGTACTTC. The chain is built from TRBV4-3 and TRBJ2-7; 9 nucleotides match TRBD2. The length of the CDR3 is 16 residues. The germline gives CDR1 LGHNA, CDR2 YSLEER. V shed 1 base, J shed 5 bases, and the junction held 9 bases outside the gene matches.

This clonotype was picked up a small number of times. The chain combines TRBV20-1 with TRBJ2-4; D gene ambiguous. In germline, CDR1 is DFQATT, CDR2 SNEGSKA (reference sequence). Trimming removed 0 bases from V and 5 bases from J, with 11 bases in between. The CDR3 runs 14 residues. CDR3 sequence: CSARESRWENIQYF. CDR3 bases: TGCAGTGCTAGAGAGAGCCGATGGGAAAACATTCAGTACTTC.

This clonotype was detected a few times. The chain has TRBV30 and TRBJ2-3, with D hard to call. Trimming pared 0 bases from V and 5 bases from J, leaving 15 bases between. Germline values: CDR1 GTSNPN, CDR2 SVGIG (reference sequence). CDR3 length: 15 residues. In nucleotides, the CDR3 is TGTGCCTGGAGTGTACTTGTTGGAGCTGGAGATACGCAGTATTTT. Protein product: CAWSVLVGAGDTQYF.

V usage is TRBV12-3 or TRBV12-4 and J usage is TRBJ2-5; 7 nucleotides agree with TRBD1. V shed 6 bases, J shed 1 base, and the junction held 11 bases outside the gene matches. The CDR3 contains 16 residues. CDR3 in amino acids: CASSTTLTGTQETQYF. CDR3 nucleotides: TGTGCCAGCAGCACAACTTTGACAGGGACCCAAGAGACCCAGTACTTC.

The rearrangement uses TRBV6-4 and TRBJ2-3; TRBD2 agrees at 14 bases. The V gene end was trimmed by 5 bases and the J gene end by 0 bases; junction bases not matched to a gene: 25. This CDR3 is 24 amino acids long. CDR1 MRHNA and CDR2 SNTAGT come from the germline V gene. CDR3 DNA sequence: TGTGCCAGCAGTCCCTTTGGGGGACACAAAGAGGGACTAGCGGGGGACCTTAGCACAGATACGCAGTATTTT. This sequence encodes CASSPFGGHKEGLAGDLSTDTQYF.

This sequence joins TRBV6-2 or TRBV6-3 and TRBJ2-3; unclear D gene. V lost 0 bases, J lost 10 bases, and 5 bases lay in between. The CDR3 extends over 11 amino acids. Germline V gene sequence: CDR1 MNHEY, CDR2 SVGEGT. CDR3 loop: CASSYSTAQYF. The CDR3 DNA sequence: TGTGCCAGCAGTTACTCGACGGCGCAGTATTTT.

This chain joins TRBV30 and TRBJ2-7; tentatively, D is TRBD1 or TRBD2 (5 bases each). This CDR3 region has 13 residues. Trimming pared 3 bases from V and 3 bases from J, leaving 12 bases between. The germline gives CDR1 GTSNPN, CDR2 SVGIG (reference sequence). The chain's CDR3 is CAWSRDDNYEQYF. DNA of the CDR3: TGTGCCTGGAGCCGGGACGACAACTACGAGCAGTACTTC.

This clonotype occurred many times. V and J are TRBV4-3 and TRBJ2-2, with 7 bases aligning to TRBD1. V lost 0 bases to trimming and J lost 4 bases; unmatched junction nucleotides: 5. The CDR3 is 16 residues long. The V gene's germline CDR1 is LGHNA and CDR2 YSLEER. CDR3 coding DNA: TGCGCCAGCAGCCAAGAGGCAGGGACAGCCACCGGGGAGCTGTTTTTT. Encoded protein: CASSQEAGTATGELFF.

J is TRBJ2-5 and V is TRBV29-1, with D possibly matching TRBD1 (6 bases). Germline V gives CDR1 SQVTM, CDR2 ANQGSEA. CDR3 length: 12 amino acids. V was cut by 7 bases and J by 3 bases, with 12 bases left in between. The CDR3 protein is CSGTGLEETQYF. As DNA, the CDR3 is TGCAGCGGTACAGGGTTGGAAGAGACCCAGTACTTC.